These 22 T cell receptor beta chains came from one sample sequenced in a study of OX40 agonist ivuxolimab in advanced cancers. Repertoires were generated with immunoSEQ multiplex PCR, while TCRdb's copy carries only in-frame clones and drops some. The profile shows 30,000 to 45,000 clones, under 85% of them singletons. This specimen consisted of CD4+ or CD8+ T cells sorted from blood, obtained in a trial of the OX40 agonist ivuxolimab. These receptors were collected from an adult with an advanced solid tumor such as melanoma, head and neck, liver or kidney cancer.

This clone was recorded a few times. CDR3 nucleotides: TGTGCCAGCAGCTCCGGGACAGGGCCCTACGAGCAGTACTTC. Translation gives CASSSGTGPYEQYF. This chain joins TRBV6-6 and TRBJ2-5; 9 nucleotides match TRBD1. The end of the DNA is better explained by TRBJ2-7, so the J call may be wrong. The CDR3 contains 14 residues. CDR1 is MNHNY and CDR2 is SVGAGI in the germline V gene (reference sequence).

The DNA of the CDR3 is TGTGCCAGCAGCTTATTAACGGCCGTGAGCTCCTACAATGAGCAGTTCTTC. Translation gives CASSLLTAVSSYNEQFF. The genes are TRBV13 and TRBJ2-1, with D unresolved. The CDR3 runs 17 residues. Germline CDR1 PRHDT, CDR2 FYEKMQ (reference sequence). The V end was cut by 2 bases, the J end by 0 bases, with 14 bases between.

J is TRBJ1-1 and V is TRBV6-1; D remains ambiguous. The ends were cut back, 2 bases at V and 5 bases at J, with 12 bases in the middle. The germline CDR1 and CDR2 sequences are MNHNS and SASEGT. The CDR3 runs to 14 residues. CDR3 DNA sequence: TGTGCCAGCAGTGAACCGATAGGCCTGACTGAAGCTTTCTTT. It translates to CASSEPIGLTEAFF.

The CDR3: CASSQVGGGAYEQYF. DNA for the CDR3: TGCGCCAGCAGCCAAGTGGGAGGGGGCGCATACGAGCAGTACTTC. The gene calls are TRBV4-1 and TRBJ2-7; the D call may be TRBD1 or TRBD2 (7 bases each). V lost 1 base and J lost 4, with 14 bases in between. The CDR3 contains 15 residues. CDR1 and CDR2 (germline): MGHRA, YSYEKL.

This rearrangement joins TRBV6-6 to TRBJ1-5; D is undetermined. There are 16 residues in the CDR3. From germline, CDR1 is MNHNY and CDR2 SVGAGI (reference sequence). V lost 0 bases and J lost 7, with 16 bases in between. The CDR3 loop is CASSYSEERSGQPQHF. Here the CDR3 DNA reads TGTGCCAGCAGTTACTCGGAGGAGAGATCGGGGCAGCCCCAGCATTTT.

This clone was observed a few times. The gene calls are TRBV18 and TRBJ1-6, with 8 bases lining up with TRBD1. The trim removed 5 bases at V and 10 bases at J, leaving 13 bases unmatched. Germline V gene data show CDR1 as KGHSH and CDR2 as LQKENI. CDR3 length: 16 amino acids. CDR3 sequence: CASSNRQGAERSPLHF. The CDR3 DNA sequence: TGTGCCAGCTCAAATCGTCAGGGGGCAGAAAGATCACCCCTCCACTTT.

CDR3 in DNA: TGTGCCATCAGTGAGTCGGAACTTGGGACCCAGTACTTC. Its protein product is CAISESELGTQYF. V is TRBV10-3 and J is TRBJ2-5, with D unclear. Trimming pared 0 bases from V and 7 bases from J, leaving 9 bases between. The germline gives CDR1 ENHRY, CDR2 SYGVKD. CDR3 size: 13 residues.

This clone has a single count. The rearrangement links TRBV4-1 to TRBJ2-3, with D perhaps TRBD2 (6 bases). Germline V CDR1 and CDR2: MGHRA, YSYEKL. The CDR3 extends over 15 amino acids. V lost 5 bases, J lost 0 bases, and 12 bases lay in between. CDR3 sequence: CASSYSGPSTDTQYF. The CDR3 DNA reads TGCGCCAGCAGCTACAGCGGGCCTAGCACAGATACGCAGTATTTT.

The chain uses TRBV6-1 and TRBJ1-2, with a weak D call TRBD1 (6 bases). Trimming removed 3 bases at V and 2 bases at J, with 13 bases between. There are 15 residues in the CDR3. Looked up from germline, CDR1 is MNHNS and CDR2 is SASEGT. For the CDR3, the DNA is TGTGCCAGCAGTGATCTATCAACAGGGAACTATGGCTACACCTTC. It is translated as CASSDLSTGNYGYTF.

Only one count was recorded for this clone. This rearrangement joins TRBV2 to TRBJ2-5; D gene ambiguous. Gene TRBJ2-7 matches the end of the DNA better, so the J call may be wrong. The V gene's germline CDR1 is SNHLY and CDR2 FYNNEI. The CDR3 runs 15 residues. The CDR3 DNA reads as TGTGCCAGCAGTGAGATAAGACTGCGATCCTACGAGCAGTACTTC. This gives the protein CASSEIRLRSYEQYF.

A single count supports this clone. The chain has TRBV27 and TRBJ2-7, with TRBD2 as a possible D gene (5 bases). V lost 6 bases to trimming and J lost 0 bases, with 12 bases between them. Per the germline V gene, CDR1 is MNHEY and CDR2 is SMNVEV (reference sequence). This CDR3 has 14 residues. This chain's CDR3 is CASSIGVSSYEQYF. DNA of the CDR3: TGTGCCAGCAGCATCGGGGTTTCCTCCTACGAGCAGTACTTC.

The rearrangement uses TRBV29-1 and TRBJ1-1; no definite D call. Germline CDR1 reads SQVTM; CDR2 reads ANQGSEA. This CDR3 has 12 residues. Trimming removed 7 bases at V and 0 bases at J, with 9 bases between. The CDR3 reads CSGRALNTEAFF. The CDR3, as DNA: TGCAGCGGTCGGGCCTTGAACACTGAAGCTTTCTTT.

This clone has a handful of counts. The chain links TRBV6-1 to TRBJ2-7; 11 bases match TRBD1. The CDR3 is made up of 18 amino acids. After removal of 4 bases from V and 4 bases from J, the junction contained 15 bases not matched to a gene. CDR1 and CDR2 (germline): MNHNS, SASEGT. The CDR3 sequence: CASSVRLGTGGQRYEQYF. The CDR3 region has the DNA TGTGCCAGCAGTGTTCGATTAGGGACAGGGGGTCAACGGTACGAGCAGTACTTC.

CDR3: CASKKDRGQETQYF. CDR3 coding DNA: TGTGCCAGCAAAAAGGACAGGGGGCAAGAGACCCAGTACTTC. The chain links TRBV6-1 to TRBJ2-5; 10 bases map to TRBD1. The V gene's germline CDR1 is MNHNS and CDR2 SASEGT. This CDR3 has 14 amino acids. Unmatched junction bases numbered 4, after V lost 7 bases and J lost 2 bases.

The chain couples TRBV27 to TRBJ1-2; 8 positions agree with TRBD1. Germline V gene lookup returns CDR1 MNHEY and CDR2 SMNVEV (reference sequence). The CDR3 spans 13 residues. V was pared by 5 bases and J by 6 bases, with 5 bases of the junction left unmatched. The CDR3 DNA sequence: TGTGCCAGCAGTCCCTTGGACAGGGATGGCTACACCTTC. It is translated as CASSPLDRDGYTF.

V is TRBV10-2 and J is TRBJ1-6; D remains unclear. Germline V gene lookup returns CDR1 WSHSY and CDR2 SAAADI. Between the trimmed V and J ends, which lost 7 bases and 4 bases, there was a span of 8 bases. The length of the CDR3 is 13 residues. The CDR3 is CASTQRYNSPLHF. CDR3 coding DNA: TGCGCCAGCACCCAGAGATATAATTCACCCCTCCACTTT.

CDR3 region: CASSRGASSYNEQFF. The CDR3 DNA reads as TGTGCCAGCAGCCGGGGGGCAAGCTCCTACAATGAGCAGTTCTTC. The chain combines TRBV6-5 with TRBJ2-1, with D possibly being TRBD2 (7 bases). Germline loops: CDR1 MNHEY, CDR2 SVGAGI. The CDR3 totals 15 residues. With 6 bases removed from V and 0 bases from J, the gap between germline ends came to 12 bases.

This clone was counted a few times. This chain uses TRBV6-1 with TRBJ2-7, with 8 bases lining up with TRBD2. Per germline, CDR1 MNHNS and CDR2 SASEGT. The CDR3 totals 15 residues. V lost 2 bases, J lost 2 bases, and 5 bases stayed unmatched. The CDR3 loop reads CASSESGTRAYEQYF. CDR3 coding DNA: TGTGCCAGCAGTGAATCTGGGACTAGGGCCTACGAGCAGTACTTC.

The J gene is TRBJ2-1, the V gene TRBV5-1; 9 bases agree with TRBD2. The length of the CDR3 is 15 residues. Germline V lookup: CDR1 SGHRS, CDR2 YFSETQ. V lost 0 bases, J lost 9 bases, and 7 bases stayed unmatched. The CDR3 nucleotides read TGCGCCAGCAGCTTGGTGGCGGGGGGGCCCGGTGAGCAGTTCTTC. Translated, it gives CASSLVAGGPGEQFF.

The V call is TRBV6-1, the J call TRBJ1-5; D possibly corresponds to TRBD1 (5 bases). Germline CDR1 MNHNS, CDR2 SASEGT. The CDR3 is made up of 15 amino acids. V was clipped by 3 bases and J by 1 base, with 10 bases between them. CDR3: CASSERGVSNQPQHF. The CDR3 coding sequence is TGTGCCAGCAGTGAGAGGGGCGTCAGCAATCAGCCCCAGCATTTT.

The J gene is TRBJ1-6, the V gene TRBV30; 7 nucleotides align to TRBD1. Germline assignment: CDR1 GTSNPN and CDR2 SVGIG (reference sequence). Trimming removed 8 bases from V and 0 bases from J; junction bases left unmatched: 10. The length of the CDR3 is 16 residues. The CDR3 nucleotides read TGTGCCGGATCAACGACAGGGAGCTCCTATAATTCACCCCTCCACTTT. Translated: CAGSTTGSSYNSPLHF.

The J gene is TRBJ2-2, the V gene TRBV11-1; TRBD1 matches at 10 bases. The V gene end was trimmed by 0 bases and the J gene end by 4 bases; junction bases not matched to a gene: 8. The CDR3 length is 18 residues. Germline CDR1 is SGHAT and CDR2 is FQDESV (reference sequence). CDR3 nucleotide sequence: TGTGCCAGCAGCTTAGCGGGAGGGACAGGGGTGATCACCGGGGAGCTGTTTTTT. It codes for CASSLAGGTGVITGELFF.